A single sample is the source of the 24 T cell receptor beta chains below, sequenced in a study of regulatory T cells in long-lasting Graves disease. Researchers made TCR beta libraries by using iRepertoire HTBI primers and running Arm-PCR on CDR3 regions. MiXCR, run by TCRdb on the multiplex PCR reads, gives a single entry per CDR3 protein. The sample records about 540,000 distinct CDR3 sequences, about 13% being singletons. Time point reported: newly diagnosed GD, antithyroid drugs for less than 3 months. Making the TCR library involved RNA that had been extracted from PBMCs. These records were also assigned to another study, of T cells in Graves' hyperthyroidism and ophthalmopathy.

The sample consisted of peripheral blood mononuclear cells (PBMCs), taken at new diagnosis, from a patient treated with antithyroid drugs. The receptors shown here come from a man aged 30-40 years with Graves disease.

In this sample, this clonotype turned up many times. Compared with germline, one end of the junction differs, possibly owing to a read error. The V call is TRBV20-1, the J call TRBJ1-1; no clear D gene. The CDR3 runs to 8 residues. Germline V lookup: CDR1 DFQATT, CDR2 SNEGSKA (reference sequence). CDR3 in DNA: TGCAGAGCTAAAGGGGCTTTCTTT. Translation gives CRAKGAFF.

This clonotype was observed at least ten times. The rearrangement joins TRBV10-1 to TRBJ2-3, with D unresolved. This CDR3 region has 13 residues. V was shortened by 3 bases and J by 2 bases, with 6 bases between the two germline ends. CDR1 is WNHNN, CDR2 SYGVQD, per germline (reference sequence). The CDR3 here is CASSETITDTQYF. In DNA form, the CDR3 reads TGCGCCAGCAGTGAAACCATCACAGATACGCAGTATTTT.

Comment on this clonotype: Just one base apart from a much larger clone, this may be a read error. V usage is TRBV20-1 and J usage is TRBJ1-2; D is possibly TRBD1 (5 bases). Germline V gene data show CDR1 as DFQATT and CDR2 as SNEGSKA (reference sequence). With 3 bases removed from V and 6 bases from J, the gap between germline ends came to 17 bases. The length of the CDR3 is 14 residues. In nucleotides, the CDR3 is TGCAGTGCTAGTACTCAGGGTCGAGGCCATGGCTACACCTTC. This encodes CSASTQGRGHGYTF.

The sample holds a few counts of this clonotype. V usage is TRBV27 and J usage is TRBJ1-2, with 8 bases lining up with TRBD1. J gave up 4 bases and V 5 bases, and 6 bases lay outside the gene matches. From germline, CDR1 is MNHEY and CDR2 SMNVEV (reference sequence). The CDR3 consists of 14 residues. In DNA form, the CDR3 reads TGTGCCAGCAGTCTTCAGGGGGCTGGCTATGGCTACACCTTC. Encoded protein: CASSLQGAGYGYTF.

This chain links TRBV12-3 or TRBV12-4 with TRBJ2-1; D call uncertain. The V and J ends lost 4 bases and 9 bases respectively, with 10 bases between them. The CDR3 is 12 amino acids. The chain's CDR3 is CASSYEVGEQFF. The CDR3 DNA reads TGTGCCAGCAGTTACGAGGTGGGTGAGCAGTTCTTC.

This clonotype was observed a few times. The chain uses TRBV10-2 and TRBJ2-1; tentative D call: TRBD1 (6 bases). Trimming pared 8 bases from V and 4 bases from J, leaving 9 bases between. The CDR3 extends over 12 amino acids. Germline CDR1 and CDR2: WSHSY and SAAADI. The CDR3 nucleotides are TGCGCCAGCGAGGACAGTTACAATGAGCAGTTCTTC. Its translation: CASEDSYNEQFF.

On this clonotype itself: With a much larger clone just one base away, this may be a read error. CDR3 residues: CSVGQVAAHEQYF. For the CDR3, the DNA is TGCAGCGTGGGACAGGTCGCCGCGCATGAGCAGTACTTC. The chain employs TRBV29-1 and TRBJ2-7; 8 bases line up with TRBD1. This CDR3 is 13 amino acids long. Germline CDR1 is SQVTM and CDR2 is ANQGSEA. Trimming at V came to 6 bases and at J to 7 bases, leaving 11 bases not matched to a gene.

This clonotype was observed at least ten times. V gene TRBV24-1 combines with J gene TRBJ2-1; the match to TRBD1 covers 7 bases. The J segment lost 8 bases and the V segment lost 1 base, leaving 16 bases of the junction unmatched. The CDR3 extends over 18 amino acids. Germline V gene lookup returns CDR1 KGHDR and CDR2 SFDVKD. CDR3: CATSDFDLEKGATDEQFF. The CDR3 DNA reads TGTGCCACCAGTGATTTCGACTTGGAAAAGGGGGCGACGGATGAGCAGTTCTTC.

Many counts were recorded for this clonotype. The genes are TRBV7-2 and TRBJ1-1, with D maybe TRBD1 (5 bases). CDR1 and CDR2 from the germline V gene are SGHTA and FQGNSA. The CDR3 is made up of 14 amino acids. Trimming cost V 10 bases and J 5 bases, with 20 bases left between them. DNA of the CDR3: TGTGCCACCAACAACCCGGGGCGAGGGACTGAAGCTTTCTTT. Encoded protein: CATNNPGRGTEAFF.

The chain combines TRBV7-9 with TRBJ2-5; a possible D gene is TRBD1 (5 bases). The CDR3 has 16 amino acids. The germline V and J ends were trimmed by 5 bases and 5 bases, with 21 bases remaining between them. The germline V gene encodes CDR1 SEHNR and CDR2 FQNEAQ (reference sequence). DNA of the CDR3: TGTGCCAGCAGCCAGATGGAACAGGCTATCGGGGAGACCCAGTACTTC. Translating it yields CASSQMEQAIGETQYF.

The rearrangement links TRBV18 to TRBJ1-1; D is unresolved. Per germline, CDR1 KGHSH and CDR2 LQKENI. V lost 3 bases, J lost 0 bases, and 8 bases lay in between. This CDR3 has 14 residues. The CDR3 is CASSPDGVNTEAFF. The CDR3 bases are TGTGCCAGCTCACCGGACGGGGTGAACACTGAAGCTTTCTTT.

This clonotype was observed a few times. The J gene is TRBJ1-5, the V gene TRBV20-1; D is unclear. Germline V CDR1 and CDR2: DFQATT, SNEGSKA (reference sequence). The CDR3 totals 13 residues. Trimming shortened V by 3 bases and J by 4 bases, and 10 bases separated the two germline ends. The CDR3 DNA is TGCAGTGCTAGTCTGTCGGCAAATCAGCCCCAGCATTTT. This translates into CSASLSANQPQHF.

This clonotype was found many times. The gene calls are TRBV4-1 and TRBJ1-5; unclear D gene. Trimming pared 0 bases from V and 4 bases from J, leaving 7 bases between. Germline CDR1 and CDR2: MGHRA and YSYEKL. The CDR3 spans 14 residues. CDR3 region: CASSQDLVNQPQHF. CDR3 coding DNA: TGCGCCAGCAGCCAAGATCTGGTGAATCAGCCCCAGCATTTT.

The gene calls are TRBV20-1 and TRBJ2-7, with D possibly matching TRBD1 (5 bases). Germline V CDR1 and CDR2: DFQATT, SNEGSKA (reference sequence). Trimming cost V 5 bases and J 5 bases, with 16 bases left between them. This CDR3 has 13 residues. The chain's CDR3 is CSAGPPGRHEQYF. The CDR3 bases are TGCAGTGCTGGGCCCCCAGGGCGCCACGAGCAGTACTTC.

This clonotype came up many times. The gene calls are TRBV20-1 and TRBJ1-5; D is unclear. The CDR3 extends over 13 amino acids. Germline V gives CDR1 DFQATT, CDR2 SNEGSKA (reference sequence). Trimming cost V 1 base and J 4 bases, with 8 bases left between them. Here the CDR3 DNA reads TGCAGTGCTAGAGGGGCCGGTAATCAGCCCCAGCATTTT. Its translation: CSARGAGNQPQHF.

In this sample, this clonotype turned up many times. The chain joins TRBV2 to TRBJ2-1; tentative D call: TRBD2 (6 bases). Germline assignment: CDR1 SNHLY and CDR2 FYNNEI. The CDR3 covers 11 residues. Trimming stripped 0 bases from V and 12 bases from J, with 6 bases between. CDR3 DNA sequence: TGTGCCAGCAGTGAAGCGGGAGGGCAGTTCTTC. Its protein is CASSEAGGQFF.

V usage is TRBV19 and J usage is TRBJ1-5, with TRBD1 matching over 9 bases. The V and J ends lost 0 bases and 7 bases, in that order; junction bases with no gene match: 4. The CDR3 has 15 amino acids. Germline V gene lookup returns CDR1 LNHDA and CDR2 SQIVND (reference sequence). CDR3 sequence reads: CASSIEGQGGQPQHF. The CDR3 nucleotides are TGTGCCAGTAGTATAGAGGGACAGGGCGGCCAGCCCCAGCATTTT.

The sample holds many counts of this clonotype. The chain links TRBV10-3 to TRBJ1-1, with D unclear. Per the germline V gene, CDR1 is ENHRY and CDR2 is SYGVKD. Trimming pared 7 bases from V and 3 bases from J, leaving 21 bases between. This CDR3 is 16 amino acids long. The CDR3 sequence: CAITPWAARGDTEAFF. Written as DNA, the CDR3 is TGTGCCATCACGCCCTGGGCCGCTCGGGGTGACACTGAAGCTTTCTTT.

This clonotype has more than one count but fewer than ten. The chain uses TRBV29-1 and TRBJ2-7, with D tentatively TRBD2 (5 bases). The CDR3 contains 14 residues. Trimming pared 4 bases from V and 4 bases from J, leaving 17 bases between. Germline lookup yields CDR1 SQVTM and CDR2 ANQGSEA. This CDR3 is CSVVKGWERYEQYF. As DNA, the CDR3 is TGCAGCGTTGTAAAAGGGTGGGAGAGGTACGAGCAGTACTTC.

This clonotype was counted at least ten times. The chain carries TRBV12-3 or TRBV12-4 and TRBJ1-5, with TRBD1 identical over 7 bases. The junction had 3 bases not matched to a gene; V was cut back by 2 bases and J by 2 bases. The CDR3 length is 15 residues. DNA of the CDR3: TGTGCCAGCAGTTTACGGACAGGCCGCAATCAGCCCCAGCATTTT. Translated, it gives CASSLRTGRNQPQHF.

This clonotype was observed at least ten times. The chain is built from TRBV11-2 and TRBJ2-5; tentatively, D is TRBD2 (5 bases). CDR3 size: 16 residues. Trimming took off 2 bases at V and 5 bases at J, with 18 bases between the two ends. Germline CDR1 reads SGHAT; CDR2 reads FQNNGV. DNA for the CDR3: TGTGCCAGCAGCTTATCAGGCGGGCGTCCCCCGGAGACCCAGTACTTC. It translates to CASSLSGGRPPETQYF. The whole variable domain, filled in from reference TRBV11-2 and TRBJ2-5, reads EAGVAQSPRYKIIEKRQSVAFWCNPISGHATLYWYQQILGQGPKLLIQFQNNGVVDDSQLPKDRFSAERLKGVDSTLKIQPAKLEDSAVYLCASSLSGGRPPETQYFGPGTRLLVL.

In this sample, this clonotype turned up a few times. V usage is TRBV14 and J usage is TRBJ2-1; D might be TRBD1 or TRBD2, each matching 7 bases. Germline V gene lookup returns CDR1 SGHDN and CDR2 FVKESK. Trimming stripped 3 bases from V and 0 bases from J, with 21 bases between. This CDR3 spans 19 amino acids. The CDR3, as DNA: TGTGCCAGCAGCCAGTTGACAGGGCAGGAGCGGGACTCCTACAATGAGCAGTTCTTC. Translation gives CASSQLTGQERDSYNEQFF.

The table lists this clonotype with a few counts. This sequence joins TRBV10-3 and TRBJ2-7, with D possibly TRBD1 on 6 matching bases. Germline V gene data show CDR1 as ENHRY and CDR2 as SYGVKD. Trimming stripped 7 bases from V and 2 bases from J, with 18 bases between. There are 15 residues in the CDR3. This CDR3 is CAIIDSRQGPYEQYF. CDR3 coding DNA: TGTGCCATCATTGATTCGCGGCAGGGGCCCTACGAGCAGTACTTC.

The J gene is TRBJ2-7, the V gene TRBV3-1; D unclear. Per the germline V gene, CDR1 is LGHDT and CDR2 is YNNKEL (reference sequence). This CDR3 comprises 15 residues. The V gene lost 4 bases and the J gene lost 4 bases, with 17 bases spanning the gap. Here the CDR3 DNA reads TGTGCCAGCAGCCGAGATTCCCTAGAAGAATACGAGCAGTACTTC. It codes for CASSRDSLEEYEQYF.